This entry lists 14 T cell receptor beta chains sequenced from one sample in a study of blood T cell repertoires in COVID-19. TCRdb's table, derived via immunoSEQ multiplex PCR, lists solely in-frame clones and lacks some. The sample has 200,000 to 300,000 clones; around 89% are singletons. The sequenced sample consisted of PBMCs or T cells enriched from blood (not recorded which). The receptors were sampled from a young woman who had recovered from COVID-19.

This clone was recorded a few times. The gene calls are TRBV18 and TRBJ2-1; a possible D gene is TRBD1 (6 bases). The CDR3 loop spans 16 amino acids. V was shortened by 1 base and J by 0 bases, with 10 bases between the two germline ends. Germline V CDR1 and CDR2: KGHSH, LQKENI. The CDR3 region has the DNA TGTGCCAGCTCACCACGGACAGCCTTCTCCTACAATGAGCAGTTCTTC. This translates into CASSPRTAFSYNEQFF.

This clone was counted a single time. The V and J genes are TRBV27 and TRBJ2-3; tentative D call: TRBD1 (6 bases). Looked up from germline, CDR1 is MNHEY and CDR2 is SMNVEV (reference sequence). The V end lost 1 base, the J end lost 2 bases, and 10 bases lay between the germline ends. The CDR3 sequence is 15 residues long. CDR3 protein: CASSLWAGATDTQYF. Written as DNA, the CDR3 is TGTGCCAGCAGTTTATGGGCAGGGGCCACAGATACGCAGTATTTT.

The chain couples TRBV3-1 (or the pseudogene TRBV3-2) to TRBJ2-7, with D maybe TRBD2 (6 bases). The CDR3 consists of 15 residues. Looked up from germline, CDR1 is LGHDT and CDR2 is YNNKEL (reference sequence). Between the trimmed V and J ends, which lost 4 bases and 1 base, there was a span of 14 bases. The CDR3 sequence: CASSLSGSRSYEQYF. In DNA form, the CDR3 reads TGTGCCAGCAGCCTCAGCGGGTCCCGATCCTACGAGCAGTACTTC.

The V and J genes are TRBV3-1 (or the pseudogene TRBV3-2) and TRBJ2-1, with 8 bases lining up with TRBD2. This CDR3 contains 17 residues. From germline, CDR1 is LGHDT and CDR2 YNNKEL (reference sequence). The V segment lost 2 bases and the J segment 8 bases; nucleotides outside the gene matches: 14. The CDR3 DNA is TGTGCCAGCAGCCAATTCTTCGACGGGAGGGTACGAGATGAGCAGTTCTTC. Translated, it gives CASSQFFDGRVRDEQFF.

The chain combines TRBV3-1 (or the pseudogene TRBV3-2) with TRBJ1-1; the D gene is possibly TRBD1 (6 bases). V was cut by 6 bases and J by 1 base, with 21 bases left in between. Germline loops: CDR1 LGHDT, CDR2 YNNKEL (reference sequence). This CDR3 has 17 residues. The CDR3 here is CASRLGTLSKRNTEAFF. CDR3 nucleotide sequence: TGTGCCAGCAGACTGGGGACACTTTCTAAGAGGAACACTGAAGCTTTCTTT.

This clone was found once. In DNA, the CDR3 is TGTGCCTGGAGTGTTGGGAGCGGACCAGAGACCCAGTACTTC. This sequence encodes CAWSVGSGPETQYF. The rearrangement joins TRBV30 to TRBJ2-5; tentative D call: TRBD2 (5 bases). This CDR3 comprises 14 residues. Trimming took 0 bases from V and 4 from J, leaving 12 bases between them. Germline V gene lookup returns CDR1 GTSNPN and CDR2 SVGIG (reference sequence).

The V call is TRBV6-5, the J call TRBJ1-2, with 9 bases matching TRBD1. This CDR3 region has 15 residues. Per germline, CDR1 MNHEY and CDR2 SVGAGI. V gave up 6 bases and J gave up 4 bases; unmatched junction bases: 9. CDR3 in DNA: TGTGCCAGCAGGATAACAGGGGGCGAAGTCTATGGCTACACCTTC. Translated, it gives CASRITGGEVYGYTF.

The V call is TRBV5-5, the J call TRBJ2-7; weak D call: TRBD2 (5 bases). The germline V gene has CDR1 SGHKS and CDR2 YYEKEE (reference sequence). Trimming removed 3 bases at V and 7 bases at J, with 14 bases between. This CDR3 has 13 amino acids. The CDR3 bases are TGTGCCAGCAGCTCTTATTTTCCGGGGGAGCAGTACTTC. Amino acids: CASSSYFPGEQYF.

This rearrangement joins TRBV28 to TRBJ1-5, with 9 bases fitting TRBD1. The CDR3 length is 15 residues. Germline CDR1 reads MDHEN; CDR2 reads SYDVKM. With 5 bases clipped from V and 6 bases from J, the junction kept 8 bases outside the gene matches. This CDR3 reads CASSQGQGTAQPQHF. The CDR3 DNA is TGTGCCAGCAGTCAGGGACAGGGTACAGCTCAGCCCCAGCATTTT.

J is TRBJ2-1 and V is TRBV28; 8 bases align to TRBD2. J lost 0 bases, V lost 4 bases, and 14 bases had no gene match. CDR3 length: 19 amino acids. CDR1 and CDR2 from the germline V gene are MDHEN and SYDVKM. CDR3 DNA: TGTGCCAGCAGTTATTGGGGGACTAGGGATACCTTCTCCTACAATGAGCAGTTCTTC. It specifies CASSYWGTRDTFSYNEQFF.

The V and J genes are TRBV7-8 and TRBJ1-2; D is possibly TRBD1 (5 bases). Trimming cost V 5 bases and J 2 bases, with 9 bases left between them. The CDR3 sequence is 13 residues long. CDR1 is SGHVS, CDR2 FQNEAQ, per germline. CDR3 DNA sequence: TGTGCCAGCAGCATACGACAGAACTATGGCTACACCTTC. Amino acids: CASSIRQNYGYTF.

Turning to this clone: Other DNA sequences in this sample translate to the same CDR3. This sequence joins TRBV18 and TRBJ1-1; D call uncertain. This CDR3 has 13 amino acids. Germline CDR1 and CDR2: KGHSH and LQKENI. V was cut by 6 bases and J by 1 base, with 9 bases left in between. CDR3 DNA sequence: TGTGCCAGCTCTCCCACAGAGAACACTGAAGCTTTCTTT. Residues: CASSPTENTEAFF.

The gene calls are TRBV27 and TRBJ2-7, with TRBD2 matching 8 bases. Losses at the gene ends were 5 bases for V and 2 bases for J; bases not matched to a gene: 8. The CDR3 covers 15 residues. Germline V gene lookup returns CDR1 MNHEY and CDR2 SMNVEV (reference sequence). CDR3 sequence reads: CASSLTPGLAYEQYF. The CDR3 region has the DNA TGTGCCAGCAGTCTAACTCCGGGACTAGCCTACGAGCAGTACTTC.

A remark on this clone: A junction end diverges from the germline sequence, so it may reflect a read error. This chain connects TRBV6-5 to TRBJ1-1; D is unclear. This CDR3 contains 13 residues. Germline CDR1 reads MNHEY; CDR2 reads SVGAGI. The CDR3 DNA is TGTGCCAGCAGCACAACAGTGAACGCTGAAGCTTTCTTT. Residues: CASSTTVNAEAFF.